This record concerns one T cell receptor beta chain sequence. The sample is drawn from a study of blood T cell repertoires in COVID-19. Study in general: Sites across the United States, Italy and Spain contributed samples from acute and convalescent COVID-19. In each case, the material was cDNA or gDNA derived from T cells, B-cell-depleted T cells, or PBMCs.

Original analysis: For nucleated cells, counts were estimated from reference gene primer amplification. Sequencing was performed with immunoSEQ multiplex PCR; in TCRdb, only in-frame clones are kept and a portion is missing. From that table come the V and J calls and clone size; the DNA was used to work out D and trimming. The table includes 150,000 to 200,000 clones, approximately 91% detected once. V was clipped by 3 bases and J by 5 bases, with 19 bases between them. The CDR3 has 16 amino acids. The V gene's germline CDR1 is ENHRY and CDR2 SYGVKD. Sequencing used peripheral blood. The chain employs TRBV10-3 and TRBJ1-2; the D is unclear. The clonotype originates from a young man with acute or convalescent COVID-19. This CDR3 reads CAISEVGSTETYGYTF. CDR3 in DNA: TGTGCCATCAGTGAAGTGGGGAGTACTGAGACTTATGGCTACACCTTC.